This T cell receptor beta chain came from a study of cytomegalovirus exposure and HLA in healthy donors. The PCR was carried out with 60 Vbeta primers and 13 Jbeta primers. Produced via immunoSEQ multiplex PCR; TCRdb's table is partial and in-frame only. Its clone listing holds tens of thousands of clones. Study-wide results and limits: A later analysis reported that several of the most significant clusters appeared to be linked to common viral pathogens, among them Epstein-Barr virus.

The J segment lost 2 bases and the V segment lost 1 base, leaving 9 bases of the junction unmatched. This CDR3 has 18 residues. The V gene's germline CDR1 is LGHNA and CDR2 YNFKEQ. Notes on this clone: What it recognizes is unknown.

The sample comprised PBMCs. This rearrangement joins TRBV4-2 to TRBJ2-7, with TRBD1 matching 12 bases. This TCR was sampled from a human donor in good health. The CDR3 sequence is CASSQAPGQGASTYEQYF. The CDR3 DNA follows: TGTGCCAGCAGCCAAGCCCCGGGACAGGGGGCATCAACCTACGAGCAGTACTTC.